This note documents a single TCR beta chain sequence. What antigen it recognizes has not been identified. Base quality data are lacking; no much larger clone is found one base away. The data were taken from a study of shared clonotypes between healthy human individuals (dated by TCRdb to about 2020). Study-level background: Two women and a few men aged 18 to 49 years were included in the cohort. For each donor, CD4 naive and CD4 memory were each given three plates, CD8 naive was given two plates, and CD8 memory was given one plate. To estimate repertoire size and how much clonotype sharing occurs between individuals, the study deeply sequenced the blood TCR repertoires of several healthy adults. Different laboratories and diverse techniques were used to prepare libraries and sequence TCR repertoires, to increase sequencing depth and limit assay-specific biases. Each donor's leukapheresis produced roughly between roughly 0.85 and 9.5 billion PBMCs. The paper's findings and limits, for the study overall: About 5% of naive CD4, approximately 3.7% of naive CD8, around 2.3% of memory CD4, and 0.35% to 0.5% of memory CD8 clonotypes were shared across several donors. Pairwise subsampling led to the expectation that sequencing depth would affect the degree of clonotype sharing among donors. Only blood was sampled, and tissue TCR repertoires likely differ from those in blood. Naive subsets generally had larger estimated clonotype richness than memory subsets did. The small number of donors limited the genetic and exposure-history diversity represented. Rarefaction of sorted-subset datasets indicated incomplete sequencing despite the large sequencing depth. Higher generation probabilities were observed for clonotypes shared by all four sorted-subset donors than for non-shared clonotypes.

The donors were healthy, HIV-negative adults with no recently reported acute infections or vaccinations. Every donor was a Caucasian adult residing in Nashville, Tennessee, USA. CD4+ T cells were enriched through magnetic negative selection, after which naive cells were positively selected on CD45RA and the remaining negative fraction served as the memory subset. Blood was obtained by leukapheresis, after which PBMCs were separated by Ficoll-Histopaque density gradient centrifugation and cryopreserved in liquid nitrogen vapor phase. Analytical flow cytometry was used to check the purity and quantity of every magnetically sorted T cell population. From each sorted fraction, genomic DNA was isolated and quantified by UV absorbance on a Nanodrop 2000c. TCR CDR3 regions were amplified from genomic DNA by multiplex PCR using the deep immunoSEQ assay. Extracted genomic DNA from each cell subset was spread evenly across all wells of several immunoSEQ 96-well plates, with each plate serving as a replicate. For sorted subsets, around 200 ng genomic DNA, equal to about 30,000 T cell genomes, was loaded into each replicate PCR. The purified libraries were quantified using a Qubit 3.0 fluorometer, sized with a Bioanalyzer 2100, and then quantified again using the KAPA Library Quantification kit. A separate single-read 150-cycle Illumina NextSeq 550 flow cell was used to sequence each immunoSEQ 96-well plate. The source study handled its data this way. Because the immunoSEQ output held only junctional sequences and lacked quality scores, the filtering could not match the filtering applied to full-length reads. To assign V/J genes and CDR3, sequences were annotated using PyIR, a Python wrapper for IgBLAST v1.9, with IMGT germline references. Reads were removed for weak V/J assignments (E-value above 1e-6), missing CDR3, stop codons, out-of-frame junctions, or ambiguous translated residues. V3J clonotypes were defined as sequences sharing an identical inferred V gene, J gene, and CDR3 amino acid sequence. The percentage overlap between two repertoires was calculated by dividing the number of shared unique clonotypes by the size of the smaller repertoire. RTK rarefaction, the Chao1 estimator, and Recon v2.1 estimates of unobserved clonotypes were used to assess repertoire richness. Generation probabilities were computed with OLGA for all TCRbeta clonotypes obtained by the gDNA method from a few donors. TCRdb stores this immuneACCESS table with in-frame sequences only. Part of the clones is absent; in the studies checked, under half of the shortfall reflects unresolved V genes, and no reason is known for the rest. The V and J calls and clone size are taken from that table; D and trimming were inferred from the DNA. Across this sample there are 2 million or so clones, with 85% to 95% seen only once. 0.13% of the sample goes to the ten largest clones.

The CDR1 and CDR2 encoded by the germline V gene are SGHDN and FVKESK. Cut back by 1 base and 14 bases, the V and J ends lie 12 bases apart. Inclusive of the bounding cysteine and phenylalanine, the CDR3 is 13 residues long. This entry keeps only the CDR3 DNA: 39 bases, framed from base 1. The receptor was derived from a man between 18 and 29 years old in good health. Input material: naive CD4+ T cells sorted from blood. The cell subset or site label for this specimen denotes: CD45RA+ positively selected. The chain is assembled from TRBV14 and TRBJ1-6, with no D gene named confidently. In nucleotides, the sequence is TGTGCCAGCAGCCAAGTCAGTTTTGGAACCCTCCACTTT. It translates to CASSQVSFGTLHF.